The 27 T cell receptor beta chains presented below share a single source sample, sequenced in a study of blood T cell repertoires in COVID-19. The method was immunoSEQ multiplex PCR; TCRdb's version includes in-frame clones alone and lacks a portion of them. In the table there are approximately 310,000 clones, approximately 83% of which are singletons. Sequencing used PBMCs or T cells enriched from blood (not recorded which). The receptors originated from a man aged 25 to 40 who had recovered from COVID-19.

The chain is built from TRBV4-1 and TRBJ1-1; 8 bases match TRBD1. Germline values: CDR1 MGHRA, CDR2 YSYEKL. V gave up 2 bases and J gave up 1 base; unmatched junction bases: 3. This CDR3 region has 15 residues. The CDR3 DNA is TGCGCCAGCAGCCAATACGACAGGGGGAACACTGAAGCTTTCTTT. Its translation is CASSQYDRGNTEAFF.

The table lists this clone with a few counts. CDR3 nucleotide sequence: TGTGCCGGGACCTTCATCGGTGAAAAACTGTTTTTT. It translates to CAGTFIGEKLFF. This chain uses TRBV30 with TRBJ1-4; D may be TRBD1 (5 bases). In germline, CDR1 is GTSNPN, CDR2 SVGIG (reference sequence). V was clipped by 8 bases and J by 7 bases, with 14 bases between them. This CDR3 spans 12 amino acids.

J is TRBJ2-1 and V is TRBV4-2; tentatively, D is TRBD2 (5 bases). This CDR3 is 15 amino acids long. Germline V CDR1 and CDR2: LGHNA, YNFKEQ. Deletions cut 1 base from V and 1 base from J, with 8 bases between. CDR3 sequence (DNA): TGTGCCAGCAGCCAAGCCGGGGTATCCTACAATGAGCAGTTCTTC. The encoded protein is CASSQAGVSYNEQFF.

J is TRBJ1-5 and V is TRBV5-4; 9 bases fit TRBD1. With V trimmed by 4 bases and J by 4 bases, 15 bases remained unmatched. CDR3 length: 18 residues. CDR1 and CDR2 (germline): SGHNT, YYREEE (reference sequence). The CDR3 loop reads CASSGGGQGLVGNQPQHF. The CDR3 DNA reads as TGTGCCAGCAGCGGGGGGGGACAGGGATTGGTGGGGAATCAGCCCCAGCATTTT.

This sequence joins TRBV27 and TRBJ2-3, with 10 bases that match TRBD2. Losses at the gene ends were 7 bases for V and 5 bases for J; bases not matched to a gene: 12. The CDR3 contains 16 residues. Germline lookup yields CDR1 MNHEY and CDR2 SMNVEV (reference sequence). CDR3 nucleotide sequence: TGTGCCAGCAACCCTATAGCGGGGGGCGGAAAAGATACGCAGTATTTT. Translation gives CASNPIAGGGKDTQYF.

The genes are TRBV6-5 and TRBJ2-7, with D possibly TRBD1 on 6 matching bases. This CDR3 is built from 13 residues. Trimming pared 4 bases from V and 2 bases from J, leaving 9 bases between. Germline assignment: CDR1 MNHEY and CDR2 SVGAGI. The CDR3 here is CASSSGTPYEQYF. CDR3 coding DNA: TGTGCCAGCAGTTCCGGGACACCCTACGAGCAGTACTTC.

This clone was detected only once. The J gene is TRBJ2-1, the V gene TRBV12-3 or TRBV12-4; tentative D call: TRBD2 (6 bases). Trimming removed 5 bases from V and 12 bases from J, with 17 bases in between. This CDR3 is built from 13 residues. CDR3 sequence reads: CASSRRLDPGQFF. As DNA, the CDR3 is TGTGCCAGCAGTCGACGACTAGACCCGGGGCAGTTCTTC.

The rearrangement uses TRBV5-1 and TRBJ1-2; TRBD1 is a possible D gene (5 bases). Looked up from germline, CDR1 is SGHRS and CDR2 is YFSETQ. Trimming left V 0 bases short and J 2 bases short, with 14 bases between. CDR3 length: 16 amino acids. The CDR3 bases are TGCGCCAGCAGCTTGGCCGGGGGGGAACTAAACTATGGCTACACCTTC. Translated, it gives CASSLAGGELNYGYTF.

The chain links TRBV6-4 to TRBJ2-3, with 11 bases aligning to TRBD2. Germline V gene data show CDR1 as MRHNA and CDR2 as SNTAGT. This CDR3 is built from 16 residues. Trimming at V came to 2 bases and at J to 6 bases, leaving 7 bases not matched to a gene. Here the CDR3 reads CASSDDTSGGPDTQYF. CDR3 sequence (DNA): TGTGCCAGCAGTGACGATACTAGCGGGGGACCCGATACGCAGTATTTT.

A word on this clone: Other nucleotide sequences from this sample produce the same CDR3. This chain uses TRBV15 with TRBJ1-5, with D tentatively TRBD1 (6 bases). V lost 0 bases to trimming and J lost 0 bases, with 6 bases between them. The CDR3 runs to 15 residues. Germline V gene sequence: CDR1 LNHNV, CDR2 YYDKDF (reference sequence). Here the CDR3 DNA reads TGTGCCACCAGCAGAGACAGGGGTAGCAATCAGCCCCAGCATTTT. This translates into CATSRDRGSNQPQHF.

This clone was observed a handful of times. The chain joins TRBV24-1 to TRBJ1-4; TRBD1 matches 9 bases. Per the germline V gene, CDR1 is KGHDR and CDR2 is SFDVKD. There are 15 residues in the CDR3. With V trimmed by 3 bases and J by 7 bases, 5 bases remained unmatched. DNA of the CDR3: TGTGCCACCAGTGATAGACAGGGGGAGACTGAAAAACTGTTTTTT. This encodes CATSDRQGETEKLFF.

The chain links TRBV6-5 to TRBJ1-2, with a tentative D call TRBD1 (6 bases). The CDR3 is made up of 15 amino acids. Germline-derived CDR1 and CDR2 are MNHEY and SVGAGI. The ends were cut back, 4 bases at V and 2 bases at J, with 14 bases in the middle. The DNA for the CDR3 is TGTGCCAGCAGTTCGCTCACCACAGGGAACTATGGCTACACCTTC. This gives the protein CASSSLTTGNYGYTF.

This clone came up once. The CDR3 loop is CASRGDTEEQYF. CDR3 bases: TGTGCCAGCAGGGGGGACACTGAAGAGCAGTACTTC. V usage is TRBV2 and J usage is TRBJ2-7; D is possibly TRBD1 (6 bases). This CDR3 comprises 12 residues. Trimming cost V 6 bases and J 7 bases, with 13 bases left between them. The germline CDR1 and CDR2 sequences are SNHLY and FYNNEI.

This chain uses TRBV3-1 (or the pseudogene TRBV3-2) with TRBJ2-1; no clear D. The CDR3 covers 13 residues. V shed 3 bases and J shed 8 bases, with 11 bases lying between them. Germline lookup yields CDR1 LGHDT and CDR2 YNNKEL (reference sequence). The CDR3 coding sequence is TGTGCCAGCAGCCACAGAGGCCGGGATGAGCAGTTCTTC. Encoded protein: CASSHRGRDEQFF.

The chain joins TRBV2 to TRBJ1-1; a possible D gene is TRBD1 (5 bases). Germline-derived CDR1 and CDR2 are SNHLY and FYNNEI. The CDR3 has 13 amino acids. The V and J ends lost 9 bases and 0 bases respectively, with 11 bases between them. The CDR3 nucleotides read TGTGCCAGTATGAAAGGGGTGAACACTGAAGCTTTCTTT. Translating gives CASMKGVNTEAFF. Supplemented by reference TRBV2 and TRBJ1-1, the full variable domain reads EPEVTQTPSHQVTQMGQEVILRCVPISNHLYFYWYRQILGQKVEFLVSFYNNEISEKSEIFDDQFSVERPDGSNFTLKIRSTKLEDSAMYFCASMKGVNTEAFFGQGTRLTVV.

This clone is a singleton in its sample. The V and J genes are TRBV11-2 and TRBJ1-3; D unresolved. V was pared by 6 bases and J by 2 bases, with 11 bases between. CDR1 SGHAT and CDR2 FQNNGV come from the germline V gene. The CDR3 is 14 amino acids. CDR3 nucleotide sequence: TGTGCCAGCAGTTGGCAATTAACTGGAAACACCATATATTTT. The encoded protein is CASSWQLTGNTIYF.

The CDR3 region is CASSGRGTEAFF. In DNA, the CDR3 is TGTGCCAGCAGCGGGAGAGGCACTGAAGCTTTCTTT. The rearrangement joins TRBV25-1 to TRBJ1-1, with D uncertain. Per the germline V gene, CDR1 is MGHDK and CDR2 is SYGVNS. The length of the CDR3 is 12 residues. The ends were cut back, 6 bases at V and 4 bases at J, with 9 bases in the middle.

This clone was found a few times. The chain uses TRBV11-2 and TRBJ1-4; 9 bases align to TRBD1. Germline V gene lookup returns CDR1 SGHAT and CDR2 FQNNGV. The CDR3 spans 14 residues. V shed 5 bases, J shed 8 bases, and the junction held 6 bases outside the gene matches. The CDR3 reads CASSEGQGREKLFF. In DNA, the CDR3 is TGTGCCAGCAGCGAGGGACAGGGAAGAGAAAAACTGTTTTTT.

V and J are TRBV5-1 and TRBJ1-3; TRBD1 is a possible D gene (5 bases). The length of the CDR3 is 17 residues. Trimming left V 0 bases short and J 5 bases short, with 18 bases between. CDR1 is SGHRS, CDR2 YFSETQ, per germline. CDR3 sequence (DNA): TGCGCCAGCAGCTTGGAAGCAGGGCAGGTTGTGAGAAACACCATATATTTT. Translation: CASSLEAGQVVRNTIYF.

The chain combines TRBV7-3 with TRBJ2-7; TRBD2 matches at 11 bases. This CDR3 region has 15 residues. The ends lost 5 bases at V and 3 bases at J; junction bases unmatched: 6. The germline V gene has CDR1 SGHTA and CDR2 FQGTGA. The CDR3 nucleotides are TGTGCCAGCAGCCGAACTAGCGGGGGCTACTACGAGCAGTACTTC. Protein sequence: CASSRTSGGYYEQYF. The full variable domain, its missing parts supplied by reference TRBV7-3 and TRBJ2-7, is GAGVSQTPSNKVTEKGKYVELRCDPISGHTALYWYRQSLGQGPEFLIYFQGTGAADDSGLPNDRFFAVRPEGSVSTLKIQRTERGDSAVYLCASSRTSGGYYEQYFGPGTRLTVT.

V and J are TRBV5-1 and TRBJ2-2, with 8 nucleotides matching TRBD1. The length of the CDR3 is 15 residues. CDR1 is SGHRS and CDR2 is YFSETQ in the germline V gene. V shed 0 bases and J 6 bases; nucleotides not matched to a gene: 4. The CDR3 DNA reads as TGCGCCAGCAGCTTGGACAGGGGGAAGCCCGGGGAGCTGTTTTTT. Translation: CASSLDRGKPGELFF.

The CDR3 DNA follows: TGTGCCAGCAGTTACTCGGGGGCCCGTGAAGCTTTCTTT. Translating it yields CASSYSGAREAFF. V is TRBV6-2 or TRBV6-3 and J is TRBJ1-1, with D possibly being TRBD1 (6 bases). CDR1 is MNHEY, CDR2 SVGEGT, per germline. Trimming left V 0 bases short and J 7 bases short, with 9 bases between. The CDR3 totals 13 residues.

The chain is built from TRBV7-6 and TRBJ1-4; TRBD1 matches at 9 bases. Looked up from germline, CDR1 is SGHVS and CDR2 is FNYEAQ. J lost 7 bases, V lost 5 bases, and 11 bases had no gene match. The CDR3 consists of 16 residues. The CDR3 loop is CASSPRTGTGSEKLFF. The CDR3 bases are TGTGCCAGCAGCCCAAGGACCGGGACAGGGAGTGAAAAACTGTTTTTT.

This rearrangement joins TRBV19 to TRBJ2-3; D perhaps matches TRBD1 (5 bases). The V end was cut by 4 bases, the J end by 1 base, with 6 bases between. CDR3 length: 13 amino acids. The germline V gene has CDR1 LNHDA and CDR2 SQIVND (reference sequence). For the CDR3, the DNA is TGTGCCAGTAGTACAGGGCGCACAGATACGCAGTATTTT. It specifies CASSTGRTDTQYF.

DNA of the CDR3: TGTGCCGGACTACGACAGGGCTCCTACGAGCAGTACTTC. Its protein product is CAGLRQGSYEQYF. The J gene is TRBJ2-7, the V gene TRBV2, with a tentative D call TRBD1 (7 bases). V was clipped by 11 bases and J by 0 bases, with 14 bases between them. This CDR3 comprises 13 residues. The germline CDR1 and CDR2 sequences are SNHLY and FYNNEI.

The table lists this clone with a few counts. This rearrangement joins TRBV7-6 to TRBJ1-5, with D perhaps matching TRBD1 (6 bases). V dropped 3 bases and J dropped 2 bases, with 11 bases sitting between them. Germline CDR1 and CDR2: SGHVS and FNYEAQ. The CDR3 has 15 residues. In nucleotides, the CDR3 is TGTGCCAGCAGCTTGGGGGCAGGGGGCAATCAGCCCCAGCATTTT. It is translated as CASSLGAGGNQPQHF.

The gene calls are TRBV6-2 or TRBV6-3 and TRBJ2-7; weak D call: TRBD1 (6 bases). This CDR3 has 16 residues. V lost 4 bases and J 5 bases, leaving 21 bases between the germline ends. The V gene's germline CDR1 is MNHEY and CDR2 SVGEGT. In nucleotides, the CDR3 is TGTGCCAGCAGTTCCCCCTTGGGGGCGCGTTCCAACGAGCAGTACTTC. Translation: CASSSPLGARSNEQYF.